This T cell receptor beta chain was captured by sequencing in a study of glioma-infiltrating T cells (dated by TCRdb to about 2016). With regard to the full study: The low-grade gliomas were WHO grade II oligodendrogliomas or astrocytomas, while the glioblastomas were WHO grade IV tumors sampled at initial diagnosis rather than at recurrent diagnosis. For blood libraries, the target was 4.5- to 10-fold sequencing coverage of 1 million or so peripheral T cells. Glioma patients received dexamethasone for six or fewer days before surgery. TCR alpha- and beta-chain repertoires were sequenced from glioma tissue, non-neoplastic brain tissue and matched peripheral blood mononuclear cells. The paired cohort was made up of three low-grade glioma patients, about 8 primary glioblastoma patients and three non-glioma patients who contributed non-neoplastic brain tissue. To gauge divergence between tissue and blood T-cell populations, every tissue-infiltrating repertoire was compared against the peripheral blood repertoire from the same patient.

Surgical brain or tumor specimens were cryofrozen in liquid nitrogen immediately after resection, and peripheral blood cells were collected concurrently. The iRepertoire nested amplicon-rescue multiplex PCR (arm-PCR) platform was used to amplify TCR alpha and beta CDR3 regions from RNA. The input for one-step reverse transcription and amplification was roughly 85-400 ng of either tissue mRNA or PBMC total RNA. After bead purification, a secondary multiplex PCR added Illumina adapters, and libraries were gel-purified between 200 and 400 bp. The libraries contained internal 6-nucleotide barcodes that were used for demultiplexing. Libraries were sequenced on an Illumina MiSeq with 2x220 or 2x250 nucleotide paired-end reads. Processing in the source paper ran as follows. FLASH 1.2.11 was used to merge paired reads, and BWA-MEM then aligned the reads to the GRCh37 human genome before TRA and TRB reads were extracted. An IMGT-derived reference of cassette sequences and CDR3 motifs, with pseudogenes included, was used for V and J assignment. Three-frame translation of reads was performed, and productive CDR3s were defined as those with a C...FGXG motif and no stop codons. Unique combinations of V-J cassette pair and CDR3 amino acid sequence were defined as clonotypes. Reads were filtered by Hamming distance, with the threshold set by the sequence error rate of each sample in mapped regions. The public reads were run again by TCRdb, first through fastp at Q25 and then through MiXCR, and only productive beta chains were kept. Records with the same CDR3 protein are collapsed into one entry carrying the most frequent genes and DNA. TCRdb, not the original authors, processed these V and J calls. The sample contains around 350,000 distinct CDR3 sequences, approximately 42% of them found a single time. The top ten clonotypes cover approximately 12% of the sample.

Notes on this clonotype: Its antigen remains unidentified. Per-base quality was not reported, and no clone a single base away is much larger than it.

Broad study findings and their caveats: VJ-independent divergence between tissue and blood was lower than expected in non-neoplastic patients but higher than expected in all gliomas, particularly low-grade gliomas. Tissue and blood shared very few CDR3 sequences, a result attributed to high CDR3 diversity and limited sampling. Group comparisons were based on small numbers of patients: three non-neoplastic, three low-grade glioma and several glioblastoma patients. Patients with low tissue-blood divergence were marked by a signature set of shared blood CDR3 motifs, and this signature set was depleted in highly divergent patients.

The CDR3 spans 18 residues, from the cysteine through the phenylalanine. Only the CDR3 DNA stays, 54 bases, in frame from base 1. The germline V gene encodes CDR1 LGHNA and CDR2 YSLEER. Trimming leaves V shorter by 1 base and J shorter by 3 bases, with the junction holding 7 bases beyond the gene matches. Sequenced sample: glioma tissue, nonneoplastic brain tissue, or PBMCs (not recorded which). Recombination linked TRBV4-3 to TRBJ2-1; 12 bases in the junction line up with TRBD2. The sequence derives from a human donor with low-grade glioma or glioblastoma, undergoing nonglioma brain surgery, or in good health (not recorded which). The DNA reads TGCGCCAGCAGCCAAGTGGGACTAGCGGGTTCATTCTACAATGAGCAGTTCTTC. Translation gives CASSQVGLAGSFYNEQFF.